The rows below give T cell receptor beta chains drawn from one sample of a study of cytomegalovirus exposure and HLA in healthy donors. Only in-frame clones appear in the TCRdb table, and some are missing; sequencing was by immunoSEQ multiplex PCR. Of some 160,000 clones detected, approximately 86% appear once; the ten largest clones hold approximately 2%. Sequencing was carried out using PBMCs. These receptors originate from a woman younger than 30 in good health and CMV-seronegative. CDR3s include the opening cysteine and the closing phenylalanine or tryptophan. D genes are given only for firm matches. Rows give clone size only sometimes, using once, few, many, or a class for an expanded clone.

V gene: TRBV2
J gene: TRBJ2-3
D gene: TRBD2
clone size: -
CDR3 DNA: TGTGCCAGCTCTAGCGGCCTCACAGATACGCAGTATTTT
CDR3 protein: CASSSGLTDTQYF

V gene: TRBV28
J gene: TRBJ1-2
D gene: -
clone size: -
CDR3 DNA: TGTGCCAGCAGCGGCTACCAGGGCTATGGCTACACCTTC
CDR3 protein: CASSGYQGYGYTF

V gene: TRBV10-1
J gene: TRBJ1-2
D gene: TRBD1
clone size: -
CDR3 DNA: TGCGCCAGCGGGGACAGGCCCTATGGCTACACCTTC
CDR3 protein: CASGDRPYGYTF

V gene: TRBV6-5
J gene: TRBJ1-2
D gene: -
clone size: -
CDR3 DNA: TGTGCCAGCAGTTTATCCGGACTGCTCCCAAAGGGTGGCTACACCTTC
CDR3 protein: CASSLSGLLPKGGYTF

V gene: TRBV6-1
J gene: TRBJ1-1
D gene: -
clone size: many
CDR3 DNA: TGTGCCAGCAGTGAAGTCTATGGGGACGGGGGAGGGACTGAAGCTTTCTTT
CDR3 protein: CASSEVYGDGGGTEAFF

V gene: TRBV30
J gene: TRBJ1-6
D gene: TRBD1
clone size: -
CDR3 DNA: TGTGCCTGGAGGGGACAGGCCAATTCACCCCTCCACTTT
CDR3 protein: CAWRGQANSPLHF

V gene: TRBV9
J gene: TRBJ2-1
D gene: TRBD1
clone size: once
CDR3 DNA: TGTGCCAGCAGCGGCCGGGACAGGGGCTTTAGCTCCTACAATGAGCAGTTCTTC
CDR3 protein: CASSGRDRGFSSYNEQFF

V gene: TRBV5-4
J gene: TRBJ1-1
D gene: -
clone size: -
CDR3 DNA: TGTGCCAGCAGCTTGGGACAGCAGAACACTGAAGCTTTCTTT
CDR3 protein: CASSLGQQNTEAFF

V gene: TRBV9
J gene: TRBJ2-3
D gene: TRBD1
clone size: -
CDR3 DNA: TGTGCCAGCAGCACCACAGGGGTCACAGATACGCAGTATTTT
CDR3 protein: CASSTTGVTDTQYF

V gene: TRBV5-5
J gene: TRBJ1-4
D gene: -
clone size: -
CDR3 DNA: TGTGCCAGCAGCTTTAGTTGGGAGGGTGAAAAACTGTTTTTT
CDR3 protein: CASSFSWEGEKLFF

V gene: TRBV18
J gene: TRBJ1-3
D gene: -
clone size: -
CDR3 DNA: TGTGCCAGCTCACCACCCACAGTTGGTGGAAACACCATATATTTT
CDR3 protein: CASSPPTVGGNTIYF

V gene: TRBV18
J gene: TRBJ1-1
D gene: -
clone size: -
CDR3 DNA: TGTGCCAGCTCACCGAATACGGGGGTCGGGGCTGAAGCTTTCTTT
CDR3 protein: CASSPNTGVGAEAFF

V gene: TRBV2
J gene: TRBJ2-3
D gene: -
clone size: -
CDR3 DNA: TGTGCCAGCAGTGAGGACCGACAGAGGCCAGATACGCAGTATTTT
CDR3 protein: CASSEDRQRPDTQYF

V gene: TRBV7-9
J gene: TRBJ2-3
D gene: TRBD2
clone size: -
CDR3 DNA: TGTGCCAGCAGCCCCACCCCACTAGCGGGAACCACAGATACGCAGTATTTT
CDR3 protein: CASSPTPLAGTTDTQYF

V gene: TRBV5-4
J gene: TRBJ1-1
D gene: -
clone size: once
CDR3 DNA: TGTGCCAGCCGTCGCGGGGGGAGTAGGGGCACTGAAGCTTTCTTT
CDR3 protein: CASRRGGSRGTEAFF

V gene: TRBV10-3
J gene: TRBJ1-5
D gene: TRBD1
clone size: -
CDR3 DNA: TGTGCCATCAGCGGCGGGACAGGCCAGGGTCAGCCCCAGCATTTT
CDR3 protein: CAISGGTGQGQPQHF

V gene: TRBV11-1
J gene: TRBJ2-7
D gene: -
clone size: -
CDR3 DNA: TGTGCCAGCAGCCAAGGGGGCTACGAGCAGTACTTC
CDR3 protein: CASSQGGYEQYF

V gene: TRBV5-1
J gene: TRBJ1-6
D gene: TRBD1
clone size: -
CDR3 DNA: TGCGCCAGCAAGGACAGGGCAGTCTCACCCCTCCACTTT
CDR3 protein: CASKDRAVSPLHF

V gene: TRBV19
J gene: TRBJ2-1
D gene: -
clone size: -
CDR3 DNA: TGTGCCAGTAGTACGGCAGGGTTCAACAATGAGCAGTTCTTC
CDR3 protein: CASSTAGFNNEQFF

V gene: TRBV7-9
J gene: TRBJ1-1
D gene: -
clone size: -
CDR3 DNA: TGTGCCAGCAGCGCGCTCCTGGGGGGACCGAACACTGAAGCTTTCTTT
CDR3 protein: CASSALLGGPNTEAFF

V gene: TRBV6-5
J gene: TRBJ1-5
D gene: -
clone size: -
CDR3 DNA: TGTGCCAGCAAACCGGGACTTAGCAATCAGCCCCAGCATTTT
CDR3 protein: CASKPGLSNQPQHF

V gene: TRBV6-1
J gene: TRBJ2-7
D gene: TRBD1
clone size: once
CDR3 DNA: TGTGCCAGCAGCGAATTTGACAGGGCGACGTACGAGCAGTACTTC
CDR3 protein: CASSEFDRATYEQYF

V gene: TRBV6-5
J gene: TRBJ2-1
D gene: TRBD2
clone size: once
CDR3 DNA: TGTGCCAGCAGTTACGGCGGGGGGGCCTACAATGAGCAGTTCTTC
CDR3 protein: CASSYGGGAYNEQFF

V gene: TRBV6-5
J gene: TRBJ2-5
D gene: TRBD2
clone size: -
CDR3 DNA: TGTGCCAGCAGTTACCATGGGGGGGGGAACCAAGAGACCCAGTACTTC
CDR3 protein: CASSYHGGGNQETQYF

V gene: TRBV6-6
J gene: TRBJ2-1
D gene: -
clone size: -
CDR3 DNA: TGTGCCAGCAGTTACGGGACAATCAGCAATGAGCAGTTCTTC
CDR3 protein: CASSYGTISNEQFF

V gene: TRBV27
J gene: TRBJ1-5
D gene: -
clone size: once
CDR3 DNA: TGTGCCAGCAGTCTGGGGACAAATAGCAATCAGCCCCAGCATTTT
CDR3 protein: CASSLGTNSNQPQHF

V gene: TRBV7-2
J gene: TRBJ2-7
D gene: TRBD1
clone size: -
CDR3 DNA: TGTGCCAGCAGCGACACCAAGGGACAGTCCTACGAGCAGTACTTC
CDR3 protein: CASSDTKGQSYEQYF

V gene: TRBV5-1
J gene: TRBJ2-3
D gene: -
clone size: -
CDR3 DNA: TGCGCCAGCAGCTTGGGGGACGGGAGAAACACAGATACGCAGTATTTT
CDR3 protein: CASSLGDGRNTDTQYF

V gene: TRBV18
J gene: TRBJ1-6
D gene: -
clone size: -
CDR3 DNA: TGTGCCAGCTCCCAACAGGGCCCGCCACCCCTCCACTTT
CDR3 protein: CASSQQGPPPLHF

V gene: TRBV28
J gene: TRBJ1-5
D gene: -
clone size: -
CDR3 DNA: TGTGCCACCGCCGACATTCATAGCAATCAGCCCCAGCATTTT
CDR3 protein: CATADIHSNQPQHF

V gene: TRBV28
J gene: TRBJ1-5
D gene: TRBD1
clone size: few
CDR3 DNA: TGTGCCAGCAGTACGTCCGGGACAGGGAATCAGCCCCAGCATTTT
CDR3 protein: CASSTSGTGNQPQHF

V gene: TRBV21-1
J gene: TRBJ2-4
D gene: -
clone size: once
CDR3 DNA: TGTGCCAGCAGCGGACGACAGAGCCTCAACATTCAGTACTTC
CDR3 protein: CASSGRQSLNIQYF

V gene: TRBV5-4
J gene: TRBJ1-5
D gene: -
clone size: once
CDR3 DNA: TGTGCCAGCAGCTTGGCTGGACAGCCGGCCCAGCATTTT
CDR3 protein: CASSLAGQPAQHF

V gene: TRBV4-1
J gene: TRBJ2-5
D gene: -
clone size: -
CDR3 DNA: TGCGCCAGCAGCCATGTCAGAGAGACCCAGTACTTC
CDR3 protein: CASSHVRETQYF

V gene: TRBV29-1
J gene: TRBJ1-2
D gene: TRBD1
clone size: -
CDR3 DNA: TGCAGCGTTGAAGATGTTGGACAGGGGGGTGGCTACACCTTC
CDR3 protein: CSVEDVGQGGGYTF

V gene: TRBV9
J gene: TRBJ2-2
D gene: -
clone size: -
CDR3 DNA: TGTGCCAGCAGCGTATCCCAGGGCACTAACACCGGGGAGCTGTTTTTT
CDR3 protein: CASSVSQGTNTGELFF

V gene: TRBV27
J gene: TRBJ2-5
D gene: TRBD1
clone size: -
CDR3 DNA: TGTGCCAGCCGGGACAGCAAAACCTTCTTAAAGACCCAGTACTTC
CDR3 protein: CASRDSKTFLKTQYF

V gene: TRBV6-5
J gene: TRBJ2-1
D gene: TRBD2
clone size: -
CDR3 DNA: TGTGCCAGCGGCAGCGGGAGGAGGAGTGAGCAGTTCTTC
CDR3 protein: CASGSGRRSEQFF

V gene: TRBV30
J gene: TRBJ1-4
D gene: TRBD1
clone size: -
CDR3 DNA: TGTGCCTGGGGAGACAGGGGGGTTGAAAAACTGTTTTTT
CDR3 protein: CAWGDRGVEKLFF

V gene: TRBV28
J gene: TRBJ1-2
D gene: -
clone size: -
CDR3 DNA: TGTGCCAGCAGTAAGCTGGGGGCGATAGCTAACTATGGCTACACCTTC
CDR3 protein: CASSKLGAIANYGYTF

V gene: TRBV2
J gene: TRBJ2-5
D gene: -
clone size: -
CDR3 DNA: TGTGCCAGCAGTGAAGAACTAGGGCAGGGGTCCCAGTACTTC
CDR3 protein: CASSEELGQGSQYF

V gene: TRBV18
J gene: TRBJ1-2
D gene: -
clone size: -
CDR3 DNA: TGTGCCAGCTCACCACCGAACACACCCCTAGCTAACTATGGCTACACCTTC
CDR3 protein: CASSPPNTPLANYGYTF

V gene: TRBV15
J gene: TRBJ1-1
D gene: -
clone size: -
CDR3 DNA: TGTGCCACCAGCGATAGGAGGGACACTGAAGCTTTCTTT
CDR3 protein: CATSDRRDTEAFF

V gene: TRBV5-1
J gene: TRBJ2-7
D gene: -
clone size: -
CDR3 DNA: TGCGCCAGCAGCTTTGAACAGGGAGTGTACGAGCAGTACTTC
CDR3 protein: CASSFEQGVYEQYF

V gene: TRBV6-1
J gene: TRBJ1-1
D gene: TRBD1
clone size: -
CDR3 DNA: TGTGCCAGCAGTGAGAGGGACAGTGAAGCTTTCTTT
CDR3 protein: CASSERDSEAFF

V gene: TRBV7-6
J gene: TRBJ2-1
D gene: TRBD2
clone size: -
CDR3 DNA: TGTGCCAGCGTTGCCCGGGAGGGAGGCTACAATGAGCAGTTCTTC
CDR3 protein: CASVAREGGYNEQFF

V gene: TRBV19
J gene: TRBJ2-5
D gene: -
clone size: -
CDR3 DNA: TGTGCCAGTAGCCACACAAGGGGTTCAGGGACCCAGTACTTC
CDR3 protein: CASSHTRGSGTQYF

V gene: TRBV7-9
J gene: TRBJ2-3
D gene: -
clone size: -
CDR3 DNA: TGTGCCAGCAGCTTGGTTGGAGGAAGAGATACGCAGTATTTT
CDR3 protein: CASSLVGGRDTQYF

V gene: TRBV9
J gene: TRBJ2-3
D gene: -
clone size: -
CDR3 DNA: TGTGCCAGCAGCGTTAGCAGTTACACAGATACGCAGTATTTT
CDR3 protein: CASSVSSYTDTQYF

V gene: TRBV27
J gene: TRBJ2-7
D gene: -
clone size: -
CDR3 DNA: TGTGCCAGCAGTCTCCACGGGGGTAACTCCTACGAGCAGTACTTC
CDR3 protein: CASSLHGGNSYEQYF

V gene: TRBV9
J gene: TRBJ1-2
D gene: TRBD1
clone size: -
CDR3 DNA: TGTGCCAGCAGCCTATATCTTGCCGGGACAGGGGGCGGCTACACCTTC
CDR3 protein: CASSLYLAGTGGGYTF

V gene: TRBV30
J gene: TRBJ2-7
D gene: TRBD2
clone size: -
CDR3 DNA: TGTGCCTGGAGTTTAAGACTAGCGGGGTTCTACGAGCAGTACTTC
CDR3 protein: CAWSLRLAGFYEQYF